The 15 T cell receptor beta chains reported below all come from one sample, sequenced in a study of immune evolution from preneoplasia to lung adenocarcinoma. Sequencing used immunoSEQ multiplex PCR; TCRdb keeps in-frame clones, though not all of them. The sample has about 4,100 clones, 85% to 90% seen once. The sample was FFPE minimally invasive lung adenocarcinoma tissue. The receptors were sampled from a person aged 70 to 85 with lung adenocarcinoma.

The V gene is TRBV18, the J gene TRBJ2-4, with 11 bases that match TRBD1. V shed 8 bases, J shed 3 bases, and the junction held 6 bases outside the gene matches. This CDR3 comprises 15 residues. Per the germline V gene, CDR1 is KGHSH and CDR2 is LQKENI. CDR3 region: CASRTGGAVKNIQYF. The CDR3 DNA sequence: TGTGCCAGCCGGACAGGGGGCGCGGTCAAAAACATTCAGTACTTC.

In its sample, this clone was seen once. The rearrangement links TRBV11-2 to TRBJ2-4; 7 nucleotides match TRBD1. Germline V gene data show CDR1 as SGHAT and CDR2 as FQNNGV. The CDR3 covers 18 residues. V trimming: 5 bases; J trimming: 7 bases; junction bases outside the gene matches: 20. Here the CDR3 reads CASSTGQAIVLGGNIQYF. CDR3 DNA sequence: TGTGCCAGCAGCACCGGACAGGCGATCGTCTTAGGCGGGAACATTCAGTACTTC. Full variable domain (rest looked up from reference TRBV11-2 and TRBJ2-4): EAGVAQSPRYKIIEKRQSVAFWCNPISGHATLYWYQQILGQGPKLLIQFQNNGVVDDSQLPKDRFSAERLKGVDSTLKIQPAKLEDSAVYLCASSTGQAIVLGGNIQYFGAGTRLSVL.

The V call is TRBV28, the J call TRBJ2-5, with TRBD1 matching over 8 bases. Germline V CDR1 and CDR2: MDHEN, SYDVKM. The ends lost 11 bases at V and 2 bases at J; junction bases unmatched: 4. This CDR3 has 12 residues. The CDR3 DNA follows: TGTGCCGTAGACAGGGGTCAAGAGACCCAGTACTTC. Translating it yields CAVDRGQETQYF.

The chain combines TRBV6-1 with TRBJ1-2, with D unclear. Germline V gene sequence: CDR1 MNHNS, CDR2 SASEGT. The V end lost 6 bases, the J end lost 4 bases, and 12 bases lay between the germline ends. This CDR3 has 13 amino acids. Here the CDR3 reads CASRGGPFYGYTF. The DNA for the CDR3 is TGTGCCAGCAGGGGCGGTCCTTTCTATGGCTACACCTTC.

This chain uses TRBV18 with TRBJ2-7; D remains unclear. There are 12 residues in the CDR3. Germline V lookup: CDR1 KGHSH, CDR2 LQKENI. Deletions cut 3 bases from V and 3 bases from J, with 6 bases between. Here the CDR3 DNA reads TGTGCCAGCTCACCGGGCGGCTACGAGCAGTACTTC. Its translation: CASSPGGYEQYF.

The rearrangement links TRBV4-3 to TRBJ1-3; no clear D gene. The CDR3 runs 15 residues. V gave up 0 bases and J gave up 7 bases, with 13 bases separating them. The germline V gene encodes CDR1 LGHNA and CDR2 YSLEER. CDR3 sequence reads: CASSQDWKGPNTIYF. The CDR3 bases are TGCGCCAGCAGCCAAGATTGGAAGGGTCCGAACACCATATATTTT.

This sequence joins TRBV11-2 and TRBJ1-2; D perhaps matches TRBD1 (6 bases). This CDR3 contains 13 residues. V was trimmed by 5 bases and J by 6 bases, leaving 13 bases between them. Germline CDR1 and CDR2: SGHAT and FQNNGV. CDR3 protein: CASSPRTADGYTF. CDR3 sequence (DNA): TGTGCCAGCAGCCCACGGACAGCCGATGGCTACACCTTC.

V usage is TRBV29-1 and J usage is TRBJ2-3; 9 bases align to TRBD2. Germline V gene lookup returns CDR1 SQVTM and CDR2 ANQGSEA. V gave up 1 base and J gave up 0 bases; unmatched junction bases: 2. The CDR3 extends over 15 amino acids. The CDR3 region has the DNA TGCAGCGTTGAAGGCCTAGCGGGAAGCACAGATACGCAGTATTTT. This gives the protein CSVEGLAGSTDTQYF.

V gene TRBV6-1 combines with J gene TRBJ1-2, with TRBD1 matching 9 bases. Germline V gene data show CDR1 as MNHNS and CDR2 as SASEGT. Germline trimming cut 6 bases from V and 4 bases from J; bases unmatched to any gene: 9. The CDR3 is 15 residues long. For the CDR3, the DNA is TGTGCCAGCAGGGGGGACGGACAGGGGACCTATGGCTACACCTTC. Its protein product is CASRGDGQGTYGYTF.

J is TRBJ2-1 and V is TRBV11-2, with D unclear. Trimming took off 7 bases at V and 2 bases at J, with 15 bases between the two ends. This CDR3 has 15 residues. Germline-derived CDR1 and CDR2 are SGHAT and FQNNGV. The CDR3, as DNA: TGTGCCAGCACAATCCTGGCGCAGCCCTACAATGAGCAGTTCTTC. Residues: CASTILAQPYNEQFF.

This chain joins TRBV2 and TRBJ2-5, with 7 nucleotides matching TRBD1. This CDR3 spans 15 amino acids. Germline V gene sequence: CDR1 SNHLY, CDR2 FYNNEI. V dropped 5 bases and J dropped 4; count of bases not matched to a gene: 10. The CDR3 loop is CASSRQGFVGETQYF. CDR3 nucleotides: TGTGCCAGCAGTCGACAGGGTTTCGTCGGAGAGACCCAGTACTTC.

The chain links TRBV10-3 to TRBJ1-3; the match to TRBD1 covers 8 bases. Trimming at V came to 9 bases and at J to 2 bases, leaving 3 bases not matched to a gene. Germline loops: CDR1 ENHRY, CDR2 SYGVKD. The CDR3 extends over 13 amino acids. CDR3 DNA: TGTGCCATTACAGGGGGTGCTGGAAACACCATATATTTT. This gives the protein CAITGGAGNTIYF.

The chain links TRBV11-3 to TRBJ2-3, with a possible D match to TRBD2 (6 bases). V was trimmed by 7 bases and J by 0 bases, leaving 14 bases between them. Germline CDR1 and CDR2: SGHNT and YENEEA. This CDR3 is 15 amino acids long. This CDR3 reads CASTPKGTSTDTQYF. The CDR3 region has the DNA TGTGCCAGCACCCCAAAGGGGACTAGCACAGATACGCAGTATTTT.

On this clone itself: An end of the junction differs from the germline gene, which may be a read error. The genes are TRBV6-6 and TRBJ1-1, with D uncertain. From germline, CDR1 is MNHNY and CDR2 SVGAGI (reference sequence). The CDR3 is 14 amino acids. CDR3 in amino acids: CASSPLVENTEVFF. CDR3 nucleotide sequence: TGTGCCAGCAGCCCCCTGGTTGAAAACACTGAAGTTTTCTTT.

The chain joins TRBV9 to TRBJ2-1, with TRBD2 matching 10 bases. Germline CDR1 is SGDLS and CDR2 is YYNGEE. The CDR3 is 16 amino acids. V dropped 4 bases and J dropped 7; count of bases not matched to a gene: 11. The CDR3 DNA is TGTGCCAGCAGCACCAAGACAGGGACTAGCGTAAATGAGCAGTTCTTC. It specifies CASSTKTGTSVNEQFF.